These 17 T cell receptor beta chains came from one sample sequenced in a study of post-analysis software for immune sequencing data. Study results and caveats: Among a few TRBV segments more frequent in patients than controls were TRBV5-6, TRBV5-1 and TRBV20-1.

Sequencing libraries made from TCR beta cDNA carried unique molecular identifiers. A single record per CDR3 protein comes from TCRdb applying MiXCR to the PCR reads. This table has 600,000 to 750,000 distinct CDR3 sequences, approximately 60% appearing once. The antigens for these receptors are not known. The sequenced sample was blood. These receptors came from a girl under 10 years old with multiple sclerosis.

This sequence joins TRBV20-1 and TRBJ2-3, with TRBD2 matching over 7 bases. V shed 3 bases, J shed 3 bases, and the junction held 6 bases outside the gene matches. The length of the CDR3 is 14 residues. The germline gives CDR1 DFQATT, CDR2 SNEGSKA (reference sequence). CDR3 loop: CSARASGVTDTQYF. The CDR3 region has the DNA TGCAGTGCTAGGGCCAGCGGGGTGACAGATACGCAGTATTTT.

The J gene is TRBJ2-1, the V gene TRBV4-1; TRBD2 matches 11 bases. Trimming removed 0 bases from V and 12 bases from J; junction bases left unmatched: 7. Per the germline V gene, CDR1 is MGHRA and CDR2 is YSYEKL. The CDR3 extends over 15 amino acids. In nucleotides, the CDR3 is TGCGCCAGCAGCCAAGAAGGGGGACTAGCGGTCCGGCAGTTCTTC. Its protein is CASSQEGGLAVRQFF.

The V and J genes are TRBV3-1 and TRBJ1-1; 7 nucleotides match TRBD1. Per germline, CDR1 LGHDT and CDR2 YNNKEL (reference sequence). This CDR3 is built from 18 residues. V trimming: 4 bases; J trimming: 5 bases; junction bases outside the gene matches: 19. The CDR3 loop is CASSPDPDTGAWRTEAFF. The CDR3 coding sequence is TGTGCCAGCAGCCCAGACCCCGACACAGGGGCCTGGCGAACTGAAGCTTTCTTT. Full variable domain (rest looked up from reference TRBV3-1 and TRBJ1-1): DTAVSQTPKYLVTQMGNDKSIKCEQNLGHDTMYWYKQDSKKFLKIMFSYNNKELIINETVPNRFSPKSPDKAHLNLHINSLELGDSAVYFCASSPDPDTGAWRTEAFFGQGTRLTVV.

This clonotype occurred a few times. The J gene is TRBJ2-5, the V gene TRBV9; 7 positions match TRBD2. The germline V gene encodes CDR1 SGDLS and CDR2 YYNGEE. Unmatched junction bases numbered 9, after V lost 4 bases and J lost 9 bases. CDR3 length equals 13 residues. CDR3 sequence (DNA): TGTGCCAGCAGCACCTCACCTGGGGGGGCCCAGTACTTC. This sequence encodes CASSTSPGGAQYF.

The CDR3 region has the DNA TGCGCCAGCAGCTTGGGGGGGGAACAGCCCCAGCATTTT. It yields the protein CASSLGGEQPQHF. The V call is TRBV5-1, the J call TRBJ1-5; D may be TRBD1 (5 bases). V dropped 0 bases and J dropped 7 bases, with 8 bases sitting between them. The CDR3 runs 13 residues. Germline CDR1 SGHRS, CDR2 YFSETQ.

This rearrangement joins TRBV10-3 to TRBJ2-1, with TRBD2 matching 10 bases. Germline V gene sequence: CDR1 ENHRY, CDR2 SYGVKD. V shed 2 bases, J shed 8 bases, and the junction held 12 bases outside the gene matches. The CDR3 has 17 residues. CDR3 sequence: CAISEEAGTSVLDEQFF. The CDR3 DNA follows: TGTGCCATCAGTGAGGAAGCCGGGACTAGCGTTTTAGATGAGCAGTTCTTC.

The rearrangement joins TRBV3-1 to TRBJ2-4; the D gene could be TRBD1 or TRBD2 (5 bases each). Per germline, CDR1 LGHDT and CDR2 YNNKEL (reference sequence). The CDR3 covers 14 residues. Trimming shortened V by 1 base and J by 8 bases, and 12 bases separated the two germline ends. The CDR3 loop reads CASSQGGISDIQYF. CDR3 nucleotides: TGTGCCAGCAGCCAAGGGGGGATTAGTGACATTCAGTACTTC. The variable domain in full, with the rest retrieved from reference TRBV3-1 and TRBJ2-4, is DTAVSQTPKYLVTQMGNDKSIKCEQNLGHDTMYWYKQDSKKFLKIMFSYNNKELIINETVPNRFSPKSPDKAHLNLHINSLELGDSAVYFCASSQGGISDIQYFGAGTRLSVL.

This chain connects TRBV7-9 to TRBJ2-6; 9 bases line up with TRBD1. Germline loops: CDR1 SEHNR, CDR2 FQNEAQ (reference sequence). J lost 2 bases, V lost 1 base, and 18 bases had no gene match. This CDR3 comprises 22 residues. CDR3 protein: CASSLGGSKGDRDSTGANVLTF. The CDR3 bases are TGTGCCAGCAGCTTAGGGGGGTCGAAAGGGGACAGGGACTCGACTGGGGCCAACGTCCTGACTTTC. The entire variable domain, with the rest obtained from reference TRBV7-9 and TRBJ2-6, is as follows: DTGVSQNPRHKITKRGQNVTFRCDPISEHNRLYWYRQTLGQGPEFLTYFQNEAQLEKSRLLSDRFSAERPKGSFSTLEIQRTEQGDSAMYLCASSLGGSKGDRDSTGANVLTFGAGSRLTVL.

This clonotype was detected a few times. The chain couples TRBV29-1 to TRBJ1-2; no clear D. Germline lookup yields CDR1 SQVTM and CDR2 ANQGSEA. This CDR3 contains 14 residues. V was trimmed by 0 bases and J by 8 bases, leaving 16 bases between them. The CDR3 DNA follows: TGCAGCGTTGAAGATAATCCCGACGGGCAGGGCTACACCTTC. Its translation is CSVEDNPDGQGYTF.

V is TRBV3-1 and J is TRBJ2-3; 7 bases are shared with TRBD2. V was clipped by 7 bases and J by 2 bases; unmatched bases: 0. CDR1 and CDR2 from the germline V gene are LGHDT and YNNKEL (reference sequence). The length of the CDR3 is 12 residues. The CDR3 is CASKRDTDTQYF. In DNA, the CDR3 is TGTGCCAGCAAGCGGGACACAGATACGCAGTATTTT.

This chain uses TRBV20-1 with TRBJ2-5, with a possible D match to TRBD2 (6 bases). The CDR3 extends over 13 amino acids. With 4 bases removed from V and 0 bases from J, the gap between germline ends came to 9 bases. In germline, CDR1 is DFQATT, CDR2 SNEGSKA (reference sequence). The CDR3 DNA sequence: TGCAGTGCTACTGGCGGGGACCAAGAGACCCAGTACTTC. Its protein is CSATGGDQETQYF.

V is TRBV29-1 and J is TRBJ2-5, with 7 nucleotides matching TRBD1. V lost 5 bases to trimming and J lost 0 bases; unmatched junction nucleotides: 3. Germline V gene sequence: CDR1 SQVTM, CDR2 ANQGSEA. The CDR3 spans 13 residues. The CDR3: CSVRGTDQETQYF. DNA of the CDR3: TGCAGCGTTAGAGGGACAGACCAAGAGACCCAGTACTTC.

This chain uses TRBV20-1 with TRBJ1-1, with D perhaps matching TRBD1 (6 bases). The CDR3 is 14 amino acids. Trimming stripped 5 bases from V and 0 bases from J, with 13 bases between. The germline V gene has CDR1 DFQATT and CDR2 SNEGSKA (reference sequence). The CDR3 DNA follows: TGCAGTGCTGGCGCAACAGGGATGAACACTGAAGCTTTCTTT. Translation: CSAGATGMNTEAFF.

V usage is TRBV12-3 or TRBV12-4 and J usage is TRBJ2-1; D may be TRBD2 (5 bases). Deletions cut 7 bases from V and 0 bases from J, with 16 bases between. CDR3 length: 16 amino acids. As DNA, the CDR3 is TGTGCCAGCACCTCCACTGGGAGTTACTCCTACAATGAGCAGTTCTTC. It encodes CASTSTGSYSYNEQFF.

The chain joins TRBV20-1 to TRBJ2-7; maybe TRBD1 (6 bases). This CDR3 contains 14 residues. Looked up from germline, CDR1 is DFQATT and CDR2 is SNEGSKA (reference sequence). V was pared by 2 bases and J by 4 bases, with 15 bases between. The DNA of the CDR3 is TGCAGTGCTAGACGCCCACAGGGTCCGTACGAGCAGTACTTC. This sequence encodes CSARRPQGPYEQYF.

This clonotype was seen a few times. The chain couples TRBV12-3 or TRBV12-4 to TRBJ2-1, with 11 bases fitting TRBD2. The V gene end was trimmed by 3 bases and the J gene end by 2 bases; junction bases not matched to a gene: 3. The CDR3 sequence is 16 residues long. In DNA form, the CDR3 reads TGTGCCAGCAGTTTGGGGACTAGCGGACCCTACAATGAGCAGTTCTTC. Translated: CASSLGTSGPYNEQFF.

The chain employs TRBV20-1 and TRBJ2-2; 8 bases are a match to TRBD2. This CDR3 is 15 amino acids long. The V gene's germline CDR1 is DFQATT and CDR2 SNEGSKA (reference sequence). After removal of 0 bases from V and 5 bases from J, the junction contained 5 bases not matched to a gene. This CDR3 reads CSAREAGASTGELFF. The CDR3, as DNA: TGCAGTGCTAGAGAAGCGGGAGCGAGTACCGGGGAGCTGTTTTTT.